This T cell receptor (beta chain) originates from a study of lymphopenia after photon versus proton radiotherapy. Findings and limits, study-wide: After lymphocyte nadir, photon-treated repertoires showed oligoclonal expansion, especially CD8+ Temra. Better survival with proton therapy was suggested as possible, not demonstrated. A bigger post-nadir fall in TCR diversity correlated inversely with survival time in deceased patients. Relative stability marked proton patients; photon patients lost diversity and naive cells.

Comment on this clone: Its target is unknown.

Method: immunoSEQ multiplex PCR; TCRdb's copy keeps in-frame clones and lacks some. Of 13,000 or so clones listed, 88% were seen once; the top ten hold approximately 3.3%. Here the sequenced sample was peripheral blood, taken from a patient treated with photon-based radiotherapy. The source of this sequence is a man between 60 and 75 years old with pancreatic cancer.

The CDR3 sequence: CASSSGQGVYYGYTF. CDR3 bases: TGTGCCAGCTCTTCCGGACAGGGCGTCTACTATGGCTACACCTTC. The genes are TRBV18 and TRBJ1-2; 8 nucleotides line up with TRBD1. J gave up 3 bases and V 6 bases, and 9 bases lay outside the gene matches. The CDR3 is made up of 15 amino acids. Looked up from germline, CDR1 is KGHSH and CDR2 is LQKENI.